These 24 T cell receptor beta chains were all obtained from the same sample, sequenced in a study of somatic mutations in cytotoxic T cells in rheumatoid arthritis. Profiled with immunoSEQ multiplex PCR; TCRdb holds only in-frame clones, not every one. The profile covers under 20,000 clones, with 80% to 90% appearing a single time and roughly an eighth taken by the ten largest. The specimen was CD8+ T cells sorted from blood. All receptors derive from an adult with rheumatoid arthritis.

The rearrangement uses TRBV23-1 and TRBJ1-6; D unclear. TRBV23-1 is noted as an ORF with a role that remains uncertain. This CDR3 contains 18 residues. Trimming removed 2 bases at V and 2 bases at J, with 16 bases between. The CDR3 DNA is TGCGCCAGCAGTCAACTGGACGGCAAGATAGCCTATAATTCACCCCTCCACTTT. Translated: CASSQLDGKIAYNSPLHF.

The genes are TRBV4-3 and TRBJ2-3; D may be TRBD2 (6 bases). CDR3 length equals 17 residues. Trimming removed 1 base at V and 2 bases at J, with 16 bases between. The germline gives CDR1 LGHNA, CDR2 YSLEER. The CDR3 DNA reads TGCGCCAGCAGCCAAGTCTCGGGGACTGACTTCACAGATACGCAGTATTTT. The encoded protein is CASSQVSGTDFTDTQYF.

Only one count was recorded for this clone. The chain carries TRBV28 and TRBJ2-6; D is uncertain. The V gene's germline CDR1 is MDHEN and CDR2 SYDVKM. Trimming took 3 bases from V and 0 from J, leaving 9 bases between them. CDR3 length equals 16 residues. CDR3 sequence reads: CASSFMTNSGANVLTF. The CDR3 nucleotides read TGTGCCAGCAGTTTTATGACCAACTCTGGGGCCAACGTCCTGACTTTC.

The genes are TRBV21-1 and TRBJ1-1. TRBV21-1 is designated a pseudogene. The CDR3 length is 11 residues. CDR3 sequence: CASRRRTEAFF. The CDR3 DNA is TGTGCCAGCAGGCGGAGGACTGAAGCTTTCTTT.

This clone has a handful of counts. The chain recombines TRBV7-9 with TRBJ2-7, with 11 bases matching TRBD2. Germline V CDR1 and CDR2: SEHNR, FQNEAQ (reference sequence). With 4 bases clipped from V and 4 bases from J, the junction kept 6 bases outside the gene matches. This CDR3 region has 15 residues. The CDR3 region has the DNA TGTGCCAGCAGCTCTACTAGCGGGAGTATGTACGAGCAGTACTTC. Translated, it gives CASSSTSGSMYEQYF.

This clone is a singleton in its sample. The chain combines TRBV5-6 with TRBJ1-2; D is perhaps TRBD1 (6 bases). Germline CDR1 is SGHDT and CDR2 is YYEEEE. V lost 4 bases to trimming and J lost 4 bases, with 17 bases between them. CDR3 length: 15 amino acids. The chain's CDR3 is CASSLGQPLIYGYTF. CDR3 nucleotides: TGTGCCAGCAGCCTCGGACAGCCCTTAATCTATGGCTACACCTTC.

The chain joins TRBV7-2 to TRBJ2-7, with a possible D match to TRBD1 (6 bases). The CDR3 has 17 amino acids. Deletions cut 1 base from V and 6 bases from J, with 22 bases between. Germline values: CDR1 SGHTA, CDR2 FQGNSA. In nucleotides, the CDR3 is TGTGCCAGCAGCTTAGGTGCAGGAGATTCAGGGGTCCGCGAGCAGTACTTC. The encoded protein is CASSLGAGDSGVREQYF.

The chain is built from TRBV14 and TRBJ2-1; 9 positions match TRBD1. CDR3 size: 15 residues. Germline V CDR1 and CDR2: SGHDN, FVKESK. V lost 2 bases and J lost 4; bases outside the gene matches: 3. The CDR3 nucleotides are TGTGCCAGCAGCCAAACAGGGGGCCCTTACAATGAGCAGTTCTTC. It specifies CASSQTGGPYNEQFF.

The chain recombines TRBV5-4 with TRBJ2-1; 8 positions match TRBD2. Germline V gives CDR1 SGHNT, CDR2 YYREEE (reference sequence). The CDR3 has 17 amino acids. Germline trimming cut 4 bases from V and 2 bases from J; bases unmatched to any gene: 11. The DNA of the CDR3 is TGTGCCAGCAGCCCGGGGGGGGGCGCAGGGCCCTACAATGAGCAGTTCTTC. As protein: CASSPGGGAGPYNEQFF.

J is TRBJ2-5 and V is TRBV15; D gene unclear. CDR1 LNHNV and CDR2 YYDKDF come from the germline V gene (reference sequence). V dropped 4 bases and J dropped 5 bases, with 14 bases sitting between them. The CDR3 runs to 14 residues. The CDR3 nucleotides are TGTGCCACCAGCAACCTCACTCGGAAGGAGACCCAGTACTTC. It translates to CATSNLTRKETQYF. The full variable domain, with the rest looked up from reference TRBV15 and TRBJ2-5, is DAMVIQNPRYQVTQFGKPVTLSCSQTLNHNVMYWYQQKSSQAPKLLFHYYDKDFNNEADTPDNFQSRRPNTSFCFLDIRSPGLGDTAMYLCATSNLTRKETQYFGPGTRLLVL.

The rearrangement links TRBV2 to TRBJ2-7; tentatively, D is TRBD2 (6 bases). Germline V gene data show CDR1 as SNHLY and CDR2 as FYNNEI. CDR3 length: 13 amino acids. Trimming cost V 7 bases and J 4 bases, with 14 bases left between them. The CDR3 is CASTGEDGYEQYF. For the CDR3, the DNA is TGTGCCAGCACGGGGGAGGATGGTTACGAGCAGTACTTC.

The V gene is TRBV10-3, the J gene TRBJ1-1, with a weak D call TRBD1 (6 bases). CDR1 is ENHRY and CDR2 is SYGVKD in the germline V gene. The CDR3 is 14 residues long. Trimming took 3 bases from V and 4 from J, leaving 12 bases between them. DNA of the CDR3: TGTGCCATCAGTGATTCAGGGGACGGCACTGAAGCTTTCTTT. It encodes CAISDSGDGTEAFF.

The rearrangement uses TRBV5-1 and TRBJ2-1, with unresolved D. CDR1 and CDR2 from the germline V gene are SGHRS and YFSETQ. This CDR3 has 17 residues. Trimming cost V 3 bases and J 0 bases, with 16 bases left between them. In DNA form, the CDR3 reads TGCGCCAGCAGCTGGCCGGTTCAGGCGAGCTCCTACAATGAGCAGTTCTTC. Protein sequence: CASSWPVQASSYNEQFF.

This sequence joins TRBV18 and TRBJ2-1; TRBD1 matches at 8 bases. The CDR3 runs to 18 residues. V trimming: 0 bases; J trimming: 7 bases; junction bases outside the gene matches: 14. Germline CDR1 and CDR2: KGHSH and LQKENI. CDR3 DNA: TGTGCCAGCTCACCACCGACGGGCCGGGACAGGCTACAAAATGAGCAGTTCTTC. Protein: CASSPPTGRDRLQNEQFF.

The chain is built from TRBV14 and TRBJ2-5; TRBD1 matches at 8 bases. CDR1 SGHDN and CDR2 FVKESK come from the germline V gene. After removal of 3 bases from V and 0 bases from J, the junction contained 6 bases not matched to a gene. CDR3 length: 16 residues. CDR3 residues: CASSHRTGFDQETQYF. DNA for the CDR3: TGTGCCAGCAGCCATCGGACAGGGTTTGACCAAGAGACCCAGTACTTC.

The chain recombines TRBV30 with TRBJ2-1, with D possibly being TRBD1 or TRBD2 (5 bases each). Trimming took 3 bases from V and 0 from J, leaving 15 bases between them. Germline values: CDR1 GTSNPN, CDR2 SVGIG (reference sequence). The CDR3 has 16 residues. The CDR3 sequence is CAWSNPPGSSYNEQFF. Written as DNA, the CDR3 is TGTGCCTGGAGCAACCCTCCAGGGAGCTCCTACAATGAGCAGTTCTTC.

This clone came up once. This chain uses TRBV15 with TRBJ1-4; D remains unclear. V lost 5 bases and J 7 bases, leaving 17 bases between the germline ends. The CDR3 sequence is 15 residues long. Germline V gene data show CDR1 as LNHNV and CDR2 as YYDKDF (reference sequence). The CDR3 sequence is CATSPSVGEVEKLFF. For the CDR3, the DNA is TGTGCCACCAGCCCGTCTGTCGGGGAGGTTGAAAAACTGTTTTTT.

This clone was counted once. The chain couples TRBV27 to TRBJ2-7, with a possible D match to TRBD2 (5 bases). V was trimmed by 6 bases and J by 6 bases, leaving 12 bases between them. The germline CDR1 and CDR2 sequences are MNHEY and SMNVEV (reference sequence). The CDR3 length is 12 residues. The CDR3 loop reads CASSRGVGEQYF. DNA of the CDR3: TGTGCCAGCAGCCGGGGAGTAGGCGAGCAGTACTTC.

The chain recombines TRBV7-2 with TRBJ2-2; 11 nucleotides match TRBD2. The ends lost 4 bases at V and 7 bases at J; junction bases unmatched: 2. Looked up from germline, CDR1 is SGHTA and CDR2 is FQGNSA. The CDR3 loop spans 14 amino acids. The CDR3 region has the DNA TGTGCCAGCAGCTACGGGACTAGCGGCGGGGAGCTGTTTTTT. Its translation is CASSYGTSGGELFF.

This chain links TRBV9 with TRBJ1-5; a possible D gene is TRBD1 (6 bases). Trimming took off 6 bases at V and 0 bases at J, with 22 bases between the two ends. The CDR3 has 18 residues. Germline V gene data show CDR1 as SGDLS and CDR2 as YYNGEE. DNA of the CDR3: TGTGCCAGCACAAACCTCGGACAGTATAGTTATAGCAATCAGCCCCAGCATTTT. It translates to CASTNLGQYSYSNQPQHF.

This chain uses TRBV14 with TRBJ2-1, with TRBD2 identical over 12 bases. CDR3 length: 15 residues. J gave up 6 bases and V 3 bases, and 3 bases lay outside the gene matches. Germline values: CDR1 SGHDN, CDR2 FVKESK. CDR3 bases: TGTGCCAGCAGCCAGTTGACTAGCGGGAGCAATGAGCAGTTCTTC. It codes for CASSQLTSGSNEQFF.

J is TRBJ2-3 and V is TRBV10-2; TRBD2 matches at 11 bases. Per the germline V gene, CDR1 is WSHSY and CDR2 is SAAADI. Trimming at V came to 3 bases and at J to 5 bases, leaving 7 bases not matched to a gene. This CDR3 has 16 residues. CDR3 in amino acids: CASSENSGRVGDTQYF. The CDR3 DNA follows: TGCGCCAGCAGTGAAAATAGCGGGAGGGTTGGAGATACGCAGTATTTT.

The chain has TRBV6-1 and TRBJ2-7; TRBD2 matches at 8 bases. After removal of 3 bases from V and 5 bases from J, the junction contained 9 bases not matched to a gene. CDR1 is MNHNS, CDR2 SASEGT, per germline. This CDR3 comprises 15 residues. This CDR3 reads CASSDGGGPRDEQYF. The CDR3, as DNA: TGTGCCAGCAGTGACGGCGGGGGGCCTAGGGACGAGCAGTACTTC.

The chain uses TRBV7-4 and TRBJ1-2; 10 bases line up with TRBD1. Germline values: CDR1 SGHVT, CDR2 SQSDAQ. The ends lost 4 bases at V and 4 bases at J; junction bases unmatched: 12. This CDR3 comprises 17 residues. CDR3 DNA sequence: TGTGCCAGCAGCTCTTCGGGACAGGGGTCGTTAAGCTATGGCTACACCTTC. This codes for CASSSSGQGSLSYGYTF.